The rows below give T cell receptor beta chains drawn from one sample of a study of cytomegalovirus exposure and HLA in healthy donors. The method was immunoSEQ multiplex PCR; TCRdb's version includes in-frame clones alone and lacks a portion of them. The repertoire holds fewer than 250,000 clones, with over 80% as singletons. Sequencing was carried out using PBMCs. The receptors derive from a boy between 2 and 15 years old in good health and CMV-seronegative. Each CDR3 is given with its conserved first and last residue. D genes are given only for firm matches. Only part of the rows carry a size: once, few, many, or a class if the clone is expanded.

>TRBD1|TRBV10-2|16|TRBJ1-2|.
TGCGCCAGCAGTCGGAGGACAGGGAGGGGAAACTATGGCTACACCTTC
CASSRRTGRGNYGYTF
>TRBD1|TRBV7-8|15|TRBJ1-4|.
TGTGCCAGCAGCAACACAAGACAGGGGAATGAAAAACTGTTTTTT
CASSNTRQGNEKLFF
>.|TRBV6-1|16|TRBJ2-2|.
TGTGCCAGCAGTGGGGAGGGGGGGGGATGGACCGGGGAGCTGTTTTTT
CASSGEGGGWTGELFF
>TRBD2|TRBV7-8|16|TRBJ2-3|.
TGTGCCAGCAGATTCGGGACTAGCGGGGGCCAGGGGACGCAGTATTTT
CASRFGTSGGQGTQYF
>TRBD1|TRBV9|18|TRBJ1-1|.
TGTGCCAGCAGCCCCCGGGCCCAAGACAGGGGACCGGGCACTGAAGCTTTCTTT
CASSPRAQDRGPGTEAFF
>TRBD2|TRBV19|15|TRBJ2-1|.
TGTGCCAGTAGTATAGATCCGGGACTAGCCAATGAGCAGTTCTTC
CASSIDPGLANEQFF
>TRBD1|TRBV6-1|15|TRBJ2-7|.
TGTGCCAGCAGTGGACAGGGGGGAAGAAACTACGAGCAGTACTTC
CASSGQGGRNYEQYF
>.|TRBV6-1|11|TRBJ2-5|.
TGTGCCAGCAGTAGCGAGGAGACCCAGTACTTC
CASSSEETQYF
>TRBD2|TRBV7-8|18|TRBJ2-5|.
TGTGCCAGCAGCTCCAGACTATTTCTGGCGGGGGTGGGGGAGACCCAGTACTTC
CASSSRLFLAGVGETQYF
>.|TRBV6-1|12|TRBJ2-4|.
TGTGCCAGCAGTGACAGGGCCCACATTCAGTACTTC
CASSDRAHIQYF
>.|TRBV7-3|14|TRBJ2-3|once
TGTGCCAGCAGCCTAGAGGGTATTTGGGATACGCAGTATTTT
CASSLEGIWDTQYF
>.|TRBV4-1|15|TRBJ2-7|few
TGCGCCAGCAGCTTTACCCGAGGGAACTCCTACGAGCAGTACTTC
CASSFTRGNSYEQYF
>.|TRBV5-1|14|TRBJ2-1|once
TGCGCCAGCAGCTTGGATCCAGGGTCAGGTGAGCAGTTCTTC
CASSLDPGSGEQFF
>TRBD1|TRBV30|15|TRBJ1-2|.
TGTGCCTGGAGTACCGGGACAGGGGTTAACTATGGCTACACCTTC
CAWSTGTGVNYGYTF